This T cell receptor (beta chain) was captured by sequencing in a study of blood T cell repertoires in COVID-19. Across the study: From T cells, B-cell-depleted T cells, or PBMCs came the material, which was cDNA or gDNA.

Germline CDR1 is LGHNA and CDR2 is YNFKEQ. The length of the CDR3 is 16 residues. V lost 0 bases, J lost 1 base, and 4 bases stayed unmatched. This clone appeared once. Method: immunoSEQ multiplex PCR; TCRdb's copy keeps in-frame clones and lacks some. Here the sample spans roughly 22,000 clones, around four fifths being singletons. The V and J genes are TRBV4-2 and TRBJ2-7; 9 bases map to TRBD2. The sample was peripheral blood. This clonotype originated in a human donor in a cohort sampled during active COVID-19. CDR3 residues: CASSQDLSGRSYEQYF. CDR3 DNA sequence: TGTGCCAGCAGCCAAGATCTGAGCGGGAGGTCCTACGAGCAGTACTTC.